This TCR beta chain was profiled in a study of cytomegalovirus exposure and HLA in healthy donors. Study-level points and caveats: It has been reported that TCR beta sequences accurately predicted the HLA-A and HLA-B alleles of most subjects.

PCR amplification relied on 60 Vbeta primers (plus 13 Jbeta primers). The assay was immunoSEQ multiplex PCR, and TCRdb's table has in-frame clones only and misses some. The sample carries 100,000 to 150,000 clones, 81% recorded once. As to this clone: The target antigen is unknown.

V lost 0 bases and J lost 6, with 13 bases in between. The CDR3 extends over 15 amino acids. The V gene's germline CDR1 is ENHRY and CDR2 SYGVKD. The material sequenced was PBMCs. The chain joins TRBV10-3 to TRBJ2-3; D is unresolved. The source of this sequence is a man younger than 35 in good health and CMV-seropositive. The CDR3 sequence is CAISESTARLDTQYF. The DNA of the CDR3 is TGTGCCATCAGTGAGTCGACGGCCAGGTTGGATACGCAGTATTTT.